This TCR beta chain came from a study of cytomegalovirus exposure and HLA in healthy donors. Produced via immunoSEQ multiplex PCR; TCRdb's table is partial and in-frame only. The table records about 110,000 clones, roughly 90% of them present only once. Notes on this clone: Its matching antigen is unknown.

V was pared by 5 bases and J by 6 bases, with 9 bases of the junction left unmatched. From germline, CDR1 is SGHVS and CDR2 FNYEAQ. This CDR3 is built from 15 residues. The donors were members of the validation cohort comprising approximately 110 subjects, separate from the roughly 700-subject first cohort. Study-wide results and caveats: The classifier was said to identify cytomegalovirus status with high specificity and sensitivity. Rare TCR sequences predominated, though certain public TCRs were found in many donors. Overall, approximately 150 TCR beta chains were annotated as cytomegalovirus-associated.

The TCR sequence derives from a young woman in good health and CMV-seronegative. The source material was PBMCs. The chain employs TRBV7-6 and TRBJ2-1, with 8 bases that match TRBD2. CDR3 protein: CASSLRNGGANEQFF. The CDR3 nucleotides are TGTGCCAGCAGCCTACGGAACGGGGGGGCCAATGAGCAGTTCTTC.